One sample yielded the 8 T cell receptor beta chains listed below, sequenced in a study of blood T cell repertoires in COVID-19. The repertoire was sequenced with immunoSEQ multiplex PCR; TCRdb's copy has only in-frame clones and lacks some. Of 220,000 or so clones listed, approximately 81% are singletons. Source material: peripheral blood. Every receptor here comes from a man aged 25-45 years with active or convalescent COVID-19.

This rearrangement joins TRBV27 to TRBJ1-1; D perhaps matches TRBD1 (6 bases). CDR3 length equals 15 residues. V dropped 6 bases and J dropped 5 bases, with 19 bases sitting between them. Germline lookup yields CDR1 MNHEY and CDR2 SMNVEV (reference sequence). The CDR3 protein is CASRLPGGGNTEAFF. CDR3 nucleotides: TGTGCCAGCAGGCTTCCGGGAGGGGGTAATACTGAAGCTTTCTTT.

The chain recombines TRBV7-2 with TRBJ1-4, with D perhaps matching TRBD1 (6 bases). V was pared by 5 bases and J by 10 bases, with 17 bases between. Germline V gene sequence: CDR1 SGHTA, CDR2 FQGNSA. The CDR3 runs to 14 residues. CDR3 sequence (DNA): TGTGCCAGCAGCGTCCGGGGCCTAGGGGGAAAACTGTTTTTT. This codes for CASSVRGLGGKLFF.

This clone has at least ten counts. The junction departs from the called germline gene at one end, perhaps through a read error. The chain uses TRBV29-1 and TRBJ2-7; D gene unclear. CDR3 length: 14 amino acids. Per the germline V gene, CDR1 is SQVTM and CDR2 is ANQGSEA. The CDR3 bases are TGCAGCGTGGAAGCGACTCCGTTCTCCTACGAGCAGTACTTC. Protein product: CSVEATPFSYEQYF.

The chain joins TRBV29-1 to TRBJ2-1, with 9 bases aligning to TRBD1. This CDR3 is built from 16 residues. V lost 3 bases and J lost 0; bases outside the gene matches: 6. The V gene's germline CDR1 is SQVTM and CDR2 ANQGSEA. CDR3 loop: CSVDNRDRASYNEQFF. The CDR3 region has the DNA TGCAGCGTTGATAACCGGGACAGGGCCTCCTACAATGAGCAGTTCTTC.

The gene calls are TRBV2 and TRBJ2-5, with unresolved D. This CDR3 region has 14 residues. V was trimmed by 6 bases and J by 1 base, leaving 12 bases between them. CDR1 and CDR2 from the germline V gene are SNHLY and FYNNEI. In nucleotides, the CDR3 is TGTGCCAGCAGCCTAGATCTGACCCAAGAGACCCAGTACTTC. Translating gives CASSLDLTQETQYF.

This rearrangement joins TRBV21-1 to TRBJ2-7; the table gives TRBD2 as D, unverified against the DNA. TRBV21-1 represents a pseudogene. CDR3 length: 16 residues. The CDR3 nucleotides read TGTGCCAGCAGCAAATTCAGCGGGCACTTCTCCTACGAGCAGTACTTC. This encodes CASSKFSGHFSYEQYF.

The V and J genes are TRBV3-1 (or the pseudogene TRBV3-2) and TRBJ2-1; D ambiguous. Germline V gives CDR1 LGHDT, CDR2 YNNKEL (reference sequence). V was cut by 1 base and J by 5 bases, with 9 bases left in between. The CDR3 covers 14 residues. The CDR3 sequence: CASSQALNNNEQFF. The CDR3, as DNA: TGTGCCAGCAGCCAAGCACTAAACAACAATGAGCAGTTCTTC.

The chain has TRBV29-1 and TRBJ2-7, with 9 nucleotides matching TRBD2. Trimming removed 7 bases from V and 2 bases from J; junction bases left unmatched: 3. CDR1 and CDR2 from the germline V gene are SQVTM and ANQGSEA. This CDR3 spans 12 amino acids. The CDR3 loop reads CSASGDAYEQYF. CDR3 in DNA: TGCAGCGCTAGCGGGGACGCCTACGAGCAGTACTTC.